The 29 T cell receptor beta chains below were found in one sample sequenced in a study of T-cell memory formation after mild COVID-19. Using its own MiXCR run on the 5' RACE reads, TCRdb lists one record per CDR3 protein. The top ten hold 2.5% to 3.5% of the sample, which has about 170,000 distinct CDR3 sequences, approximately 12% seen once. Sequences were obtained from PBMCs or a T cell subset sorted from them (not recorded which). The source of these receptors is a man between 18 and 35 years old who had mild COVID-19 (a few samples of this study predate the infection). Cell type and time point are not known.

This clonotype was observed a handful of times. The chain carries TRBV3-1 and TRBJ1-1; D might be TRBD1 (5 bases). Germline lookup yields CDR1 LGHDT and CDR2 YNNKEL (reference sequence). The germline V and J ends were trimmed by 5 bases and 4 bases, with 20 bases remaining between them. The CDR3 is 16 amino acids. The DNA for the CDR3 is TGTGCCAGCAGCACCCCTTCCGGCAGGGATTTCACTGAAGCTTTCTTT. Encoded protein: CASSTPSGRDFTEAFF. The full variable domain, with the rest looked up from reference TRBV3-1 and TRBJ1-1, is DTAVSQTPKYLVTQMGNDKSIKCEQNLGHDTMYWYKQDSKKFLKIMFSYNNKELIINETVPNRFSPKSPDKAHLNLHINSLELGDSAVYFCASSTPSGRDFTEAFFGQGTRLTVV.

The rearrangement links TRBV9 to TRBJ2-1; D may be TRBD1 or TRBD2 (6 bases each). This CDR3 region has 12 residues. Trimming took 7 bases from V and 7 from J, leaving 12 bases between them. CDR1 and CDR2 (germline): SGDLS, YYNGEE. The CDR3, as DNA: TGTGCCAGCCGGGGGCTTCAGAATGAGCAGTTCTTC. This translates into CASRGLQNEQFF.

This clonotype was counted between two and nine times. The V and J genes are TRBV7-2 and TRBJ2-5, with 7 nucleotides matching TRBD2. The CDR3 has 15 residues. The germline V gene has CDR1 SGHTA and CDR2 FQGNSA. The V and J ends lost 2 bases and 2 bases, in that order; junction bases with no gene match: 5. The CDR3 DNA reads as TGTGCCAGCAGCTTAAGTTTCGGGAGGCAAGAGACCCAGTACTTC. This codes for CASSLSFGRQETQYF.

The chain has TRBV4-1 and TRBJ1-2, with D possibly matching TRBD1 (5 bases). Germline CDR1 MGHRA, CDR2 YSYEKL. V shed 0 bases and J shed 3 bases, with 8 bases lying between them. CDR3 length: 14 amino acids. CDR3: CASSQERGDYGYTF. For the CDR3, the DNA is TGCGCCAGCAGCCAAGAACGGGGGGACTATGGCTACACCTTC.

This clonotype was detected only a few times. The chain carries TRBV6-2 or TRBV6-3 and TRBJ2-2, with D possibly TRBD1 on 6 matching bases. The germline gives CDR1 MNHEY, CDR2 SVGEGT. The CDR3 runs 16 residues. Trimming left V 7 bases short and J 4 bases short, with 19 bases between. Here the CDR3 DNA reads TGTGCCAGCATCCTACCCAGGGGCTTTCTCACCGGGGAGCTGTTTTTT. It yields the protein CASILPRGFLTGELFF.

This chain's CDR3 is CASSATGESTEAFF. The CDR3 region has the DNA TGCGCCAGCAGCGCGACAGGGGAGAGCACTGAAGCTTTCTTT. The chain recombines TRBV5-1 with TRBJ1-1; the match to TRBD1 covers 8 bases. The trim removed 4 bases at V and 4 bases at J, leaving 6 bases unmatched. The CDR3 extends over 14 amino acids. Germline CDR1 and CDR2: SGHRS and YFSETQ. The full variable domain, rest sourced from reference TRBV5-1 and TRBJ1-1, is KAGVTQTPRYLIKTRGQQVTLSCSPISGHRSVSWYQQTPGQGLQFLFEYFSETQRNKGNFPGRFSGRQFSNSRSEMNVSTLELGDSALYLCASSATGESTEAFFGQGTRLTVV.

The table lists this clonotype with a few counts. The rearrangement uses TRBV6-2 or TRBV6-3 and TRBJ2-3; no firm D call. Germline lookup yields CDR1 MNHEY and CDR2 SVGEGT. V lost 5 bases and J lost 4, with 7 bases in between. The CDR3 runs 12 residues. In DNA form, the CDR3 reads TGTGCCAGCAGTCAACTCCCAGATACGCAGTATTTT. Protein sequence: CASSQLPDTQYF.

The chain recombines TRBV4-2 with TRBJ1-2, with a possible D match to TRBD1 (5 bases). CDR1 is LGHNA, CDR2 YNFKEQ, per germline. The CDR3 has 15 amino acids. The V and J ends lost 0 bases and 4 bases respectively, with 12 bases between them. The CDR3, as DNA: TGTGCCAGCAGCCAAGATCCTGGGGGTACCTATGGCTACACCTTC. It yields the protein CASSQDPGGTYGYTF.

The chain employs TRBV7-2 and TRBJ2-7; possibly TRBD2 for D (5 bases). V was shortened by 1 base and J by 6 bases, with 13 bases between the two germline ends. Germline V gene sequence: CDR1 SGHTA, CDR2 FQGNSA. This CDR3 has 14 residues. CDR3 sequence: CASSLGPGSREQYV. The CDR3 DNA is TGTGCCAGCAGCTTAGGCCCGGGGTCGCGCGAGCAGTACGTC.

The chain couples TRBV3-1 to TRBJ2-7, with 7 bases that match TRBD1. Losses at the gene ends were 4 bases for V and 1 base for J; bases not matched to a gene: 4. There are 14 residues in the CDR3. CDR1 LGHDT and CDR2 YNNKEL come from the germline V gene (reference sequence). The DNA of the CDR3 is TGTGCCAGCAGCCCGTGGGACAGTTCCTACGAGCAGTACTTC. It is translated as CASSPWDSSYEQYF.

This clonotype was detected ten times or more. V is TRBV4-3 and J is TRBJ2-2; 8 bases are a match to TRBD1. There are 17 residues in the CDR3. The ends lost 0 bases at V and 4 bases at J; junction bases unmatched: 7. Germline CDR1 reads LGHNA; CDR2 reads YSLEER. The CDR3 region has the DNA TGCGCCAGCAGCCAAGATAGTCGGACAGGGAGCACCGGGGAGCTGTTTTTT. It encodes CASSQDSRTGSTGELFF.

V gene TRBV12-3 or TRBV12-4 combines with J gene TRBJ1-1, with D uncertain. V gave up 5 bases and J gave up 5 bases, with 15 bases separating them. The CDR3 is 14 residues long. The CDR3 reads CASSPPRGGTEAFF. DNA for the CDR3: TGTGCCAGCAGTCCCCCGCGGGGAGGAACTGAAGCTTTCTTT.

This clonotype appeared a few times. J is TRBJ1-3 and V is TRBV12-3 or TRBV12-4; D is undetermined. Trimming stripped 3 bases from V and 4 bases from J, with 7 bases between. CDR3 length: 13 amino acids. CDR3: CASSLDRGNTIYF. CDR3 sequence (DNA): TGTGCCAGCAGTTTGGACCGAGGAAACACCATATATTTT.

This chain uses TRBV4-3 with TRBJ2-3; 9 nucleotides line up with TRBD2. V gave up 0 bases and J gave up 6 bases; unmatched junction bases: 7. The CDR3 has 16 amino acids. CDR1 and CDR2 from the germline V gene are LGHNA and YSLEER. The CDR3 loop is CASSQDGGGASDTQYF. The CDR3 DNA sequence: TGCGCCAGCAGCCAAGATGGCGGGGGGGCCTCGGATACGCAGTATTTT.

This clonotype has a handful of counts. This chain's CDR3 is CASIRSGYTDTQYF. CDR3 DNA: TGTGCCAGCATCAGAAGTGGTTACACAGATACGCAGTATTTT. The rearrangement links TRBV12-3 or TRBV12-4 to TRBJ2-3; D gene uncertain. Trimming took 7 bases from V and 2 from J, leaving 13 bases between them. The CDR3 length is 14 residues.

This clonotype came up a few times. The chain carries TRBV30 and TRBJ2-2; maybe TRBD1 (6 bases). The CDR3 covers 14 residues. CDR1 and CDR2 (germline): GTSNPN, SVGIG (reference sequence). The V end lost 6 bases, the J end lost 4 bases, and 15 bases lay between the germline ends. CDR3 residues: CACTQGSLTGELFF. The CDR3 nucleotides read TGTGCCTGCACCCAGGGGAGCCTCACCGGGGAGCTGTTTTTT.

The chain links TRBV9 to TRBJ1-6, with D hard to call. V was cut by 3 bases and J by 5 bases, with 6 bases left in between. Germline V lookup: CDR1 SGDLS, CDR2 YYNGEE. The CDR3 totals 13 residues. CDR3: CASSGNNNSPLHF. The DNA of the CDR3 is TGTGCCAGCAGCGGGAATAATAATTCACCCCTCCACTTT.

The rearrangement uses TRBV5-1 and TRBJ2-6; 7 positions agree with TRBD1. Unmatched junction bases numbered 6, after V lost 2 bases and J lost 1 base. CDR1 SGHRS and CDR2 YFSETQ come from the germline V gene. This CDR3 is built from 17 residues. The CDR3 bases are TGCGCCAGCAGCTTAATGGGACAGCTATCTGGGGCCAACGTCCTGACTTTC. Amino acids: CASSLMGQLSGANVLTF.

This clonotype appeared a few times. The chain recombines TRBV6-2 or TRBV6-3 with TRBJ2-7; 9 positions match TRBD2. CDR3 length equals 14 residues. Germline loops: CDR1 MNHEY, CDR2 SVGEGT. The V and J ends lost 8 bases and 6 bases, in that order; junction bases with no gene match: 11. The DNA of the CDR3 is TGTGCCAGCCGCCGCGGGGGGGAGGTGATCGAGCAGTACTTC. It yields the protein CASRRGGEVIEQYF.

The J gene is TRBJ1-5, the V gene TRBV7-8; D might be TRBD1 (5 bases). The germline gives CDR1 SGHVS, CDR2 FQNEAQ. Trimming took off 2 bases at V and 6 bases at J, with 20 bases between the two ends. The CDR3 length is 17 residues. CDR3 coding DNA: TGTGCCAGCAGCTTAATTCACCAGGGTAGACGTTTTCAGCCCCAGCATTTT. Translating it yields CASSLIHQGRRFQPQHF. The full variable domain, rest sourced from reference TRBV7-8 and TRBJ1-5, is GAGVSQSPRYKVAKRGQDVALRCDPISGHVSLFWYQQALGQGPEFLTYFQNEAQLDKSGLPSDRFFAERPEGSVSTLKIQRTQQEDSAVYLCASSLIHQGRRFQPQHFGDGTRLSIL.

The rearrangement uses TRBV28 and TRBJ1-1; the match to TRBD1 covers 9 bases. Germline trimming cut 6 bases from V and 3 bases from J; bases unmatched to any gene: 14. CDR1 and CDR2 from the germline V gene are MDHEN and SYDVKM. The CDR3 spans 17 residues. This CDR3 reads CASRAGTGTSGDTEAFF. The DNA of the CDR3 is TGTGCCAGCAGGGCCGGGACAGGGACCTCAGGGGACACTGAAGCTTTCTTT.

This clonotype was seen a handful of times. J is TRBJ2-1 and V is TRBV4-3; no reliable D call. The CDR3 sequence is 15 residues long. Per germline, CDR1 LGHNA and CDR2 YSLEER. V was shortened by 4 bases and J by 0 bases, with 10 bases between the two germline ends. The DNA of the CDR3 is TGCGCCAGCAGCCTCCAATTTAGCTCCTACAATGAGCAGTTCTTC. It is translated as CASSLQFSSYNEQFF.

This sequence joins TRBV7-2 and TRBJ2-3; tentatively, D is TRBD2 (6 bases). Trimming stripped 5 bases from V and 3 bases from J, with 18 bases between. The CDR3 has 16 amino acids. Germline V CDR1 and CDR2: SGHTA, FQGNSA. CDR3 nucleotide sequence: TGTGCCAGCAGCCCGCGGGGTCCCGGGGGTACAGATACGCAGTATTTT. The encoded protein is CASSPRGPGGTDTQYF.

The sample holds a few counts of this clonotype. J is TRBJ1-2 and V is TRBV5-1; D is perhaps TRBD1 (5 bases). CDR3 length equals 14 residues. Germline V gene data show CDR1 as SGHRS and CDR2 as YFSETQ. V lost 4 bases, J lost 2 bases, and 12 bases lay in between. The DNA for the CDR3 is TGCGCCAGCAGCCCCGAAGGGACCAACTATGGCTACACCTTC. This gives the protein CASSPEGTNYGYTF.

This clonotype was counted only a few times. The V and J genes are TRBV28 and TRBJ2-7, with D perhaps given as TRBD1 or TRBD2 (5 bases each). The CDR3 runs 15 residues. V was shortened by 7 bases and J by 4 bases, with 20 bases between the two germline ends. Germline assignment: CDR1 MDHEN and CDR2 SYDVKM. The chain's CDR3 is CASTPGPSPVYEQYV. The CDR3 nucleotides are TGTGCCAGCACCCCGGGACCGTCCCCCGTATACGAGCAGTACGTC.

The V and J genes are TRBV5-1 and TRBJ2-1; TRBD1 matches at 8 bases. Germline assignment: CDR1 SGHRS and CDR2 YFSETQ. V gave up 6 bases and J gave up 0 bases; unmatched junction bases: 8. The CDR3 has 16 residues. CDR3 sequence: CASKVRGPGSYNEQFF. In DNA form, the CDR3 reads TGCGCCAGCAAAGTCAGGGGGCCGGGCTCCTACAATGAGCAGTTCTTC.

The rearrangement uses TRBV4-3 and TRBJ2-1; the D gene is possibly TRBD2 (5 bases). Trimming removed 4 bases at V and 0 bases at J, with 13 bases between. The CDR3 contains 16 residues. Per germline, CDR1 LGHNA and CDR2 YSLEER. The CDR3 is CASSRHSTSSYNEQFF. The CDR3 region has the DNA TGCGCCAGCAGCCGTCATTCAACTAGCTCCTACAATGAGCAGTTCTTC.

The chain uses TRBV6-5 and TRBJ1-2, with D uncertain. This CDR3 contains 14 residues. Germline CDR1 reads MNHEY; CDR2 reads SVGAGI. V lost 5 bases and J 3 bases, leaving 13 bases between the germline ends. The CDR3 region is CASSARGDHYGYTF. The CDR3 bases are TGTGCCAGCAGTGCACGGGGTGATCACTATGGCTACACCTTC.

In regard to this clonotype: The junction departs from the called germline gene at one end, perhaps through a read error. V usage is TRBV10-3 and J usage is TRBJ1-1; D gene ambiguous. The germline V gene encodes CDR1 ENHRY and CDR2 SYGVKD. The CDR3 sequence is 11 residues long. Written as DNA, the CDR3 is TGTGCCATCAGGGTGAACAGTGAAGCTTTCTTT. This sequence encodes CAIRVNSEAFF.